This T cell receptor (beta chain) was captured in a study of identical twins. TCRdb processed the 5' RACE reads anew with MiXCR; each CDR3 protein has one entry. Among 1.5 million to 2 million distinct CDR3 sequences, around 29% were seen once, and the ten largest hold about 0.25%. Germline V gives CDR1 SGHVS, CDR2 FQNEAQ. The V gene lost 1 base and the J gene lost 3 bases, with 22 bases spanning the gap. This CDR3 comprises 19 residues. What was sequenced was cord blood. This receptor was taken from a newborn girl in good health. The chain joins TRBV7-8 to TRBJ1-5, with D maybe TRBD1 (5 bases). CDR3: CASSLVHNPGTLPNQPQHF. The CDR3 DNA reads as TGTGCCAGCAGCTTAGTTCATAATCCCGGGACTCTTCCCAATCAGCCCCAGCATTTT.